This T cell receptor beta chain stems from a study of beta chain features in type 1 diabetes. Study-wide results and caveats: Sequencing the cDNA could make cells with high TCR expression show up more than they should.

TCRB transcripts that were expressed got sequenced, as all of the isolated RNA had been reverse transcribed. This table comes from immunoSEQ multiplex PCR, and its TCRdb copy is limited to in-frame clones, with some not included. The data hold under 900,000 clones, with roughly 16% observed a single time. CDR1 is MNHEY and CDR2 is SVGAGI in the germline V gene. Trimming removed 0 bases at V and 1 base at J, with 10 bases between. The CDR3 consists of 16 residues. Note on this clone: The antigen is unknown.

The chain joins TRBV6-5 to TRBJ2-1; the D is unclear. This sequence was found in a woman aged 18 to 35 in good health. The specimen sequenced was naive CD4+ T cells from blood. CDR3 sequence reads: CASSYSFGVSYNEQFF. The CDR3 region has the DNA TGTGCCAGCAGTTACTCATTTGGGGTATCCTACAATGAGCAGTTCTTC.